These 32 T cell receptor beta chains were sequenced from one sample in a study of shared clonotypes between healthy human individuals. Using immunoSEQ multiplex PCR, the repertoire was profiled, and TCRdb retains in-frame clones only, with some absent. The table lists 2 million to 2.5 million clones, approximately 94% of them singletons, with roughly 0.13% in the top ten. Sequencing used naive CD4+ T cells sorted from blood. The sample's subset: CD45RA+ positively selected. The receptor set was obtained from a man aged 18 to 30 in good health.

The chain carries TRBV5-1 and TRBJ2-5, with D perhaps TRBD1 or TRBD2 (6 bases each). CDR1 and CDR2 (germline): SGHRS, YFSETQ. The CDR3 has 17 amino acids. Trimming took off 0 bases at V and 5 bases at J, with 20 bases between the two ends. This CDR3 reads CASSLVQGGGRLETQYF. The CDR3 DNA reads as TGCGCCAGCAGCTTGGTACAGGGAGGAGGAAGGTTGGAGACCCAGTACTTC.

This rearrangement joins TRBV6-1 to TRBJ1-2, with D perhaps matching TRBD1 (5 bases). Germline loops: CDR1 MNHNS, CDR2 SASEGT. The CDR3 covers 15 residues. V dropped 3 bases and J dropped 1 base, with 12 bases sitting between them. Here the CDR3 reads CASSDEGRNNYGYTF. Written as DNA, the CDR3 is TGTGCCAGCAGTGACGAGGGACGGAATAACTATGGCTACACCTTC.

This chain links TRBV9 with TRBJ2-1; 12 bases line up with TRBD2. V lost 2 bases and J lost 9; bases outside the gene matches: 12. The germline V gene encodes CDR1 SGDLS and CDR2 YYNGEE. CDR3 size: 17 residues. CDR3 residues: CASSVSSGGAIQGEQFF. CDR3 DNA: TGTGCCAGCAGCGTTTCTAGCGGGGGGGCCATCCAGGGTGAGCAGTTCTTC.

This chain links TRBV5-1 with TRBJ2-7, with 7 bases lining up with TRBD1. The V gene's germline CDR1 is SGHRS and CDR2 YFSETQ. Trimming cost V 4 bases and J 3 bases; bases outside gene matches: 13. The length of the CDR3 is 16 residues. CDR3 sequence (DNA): TGCGCCAGCAGCCTATATTTGACTGACAGGGACTACGAGCAGTACTTC. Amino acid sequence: CASSLYLTDRDYEQYF.

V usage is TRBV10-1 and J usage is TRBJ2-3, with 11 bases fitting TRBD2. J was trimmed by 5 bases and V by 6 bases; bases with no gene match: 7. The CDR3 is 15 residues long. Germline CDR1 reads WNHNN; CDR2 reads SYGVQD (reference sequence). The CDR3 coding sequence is TGCGCCAGCAGCCTGACTAGCGGGAAGGGAGATACGCAGTATTTT. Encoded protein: CASSLTSGKGDTQYF.

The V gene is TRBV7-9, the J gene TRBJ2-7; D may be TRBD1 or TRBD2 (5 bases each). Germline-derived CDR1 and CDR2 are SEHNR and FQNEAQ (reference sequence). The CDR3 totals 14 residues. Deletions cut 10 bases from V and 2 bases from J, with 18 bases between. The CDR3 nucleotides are TGTGCCACGAGGGGCAGGGACCCCACCTACGAGCAGTACTTC. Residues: CATRGRDPTYEQYF.

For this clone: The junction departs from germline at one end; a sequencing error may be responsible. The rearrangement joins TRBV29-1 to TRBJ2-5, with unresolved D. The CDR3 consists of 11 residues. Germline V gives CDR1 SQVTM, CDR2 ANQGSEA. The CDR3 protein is CSAESGETQYF. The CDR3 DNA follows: TGCAGCGCTGAATCTGGGGAGACCCAGTACTTC.

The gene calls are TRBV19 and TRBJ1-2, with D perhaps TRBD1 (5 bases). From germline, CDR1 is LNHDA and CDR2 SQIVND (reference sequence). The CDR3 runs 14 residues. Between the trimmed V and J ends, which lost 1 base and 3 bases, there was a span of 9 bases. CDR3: CASSIGQRDYGYTF. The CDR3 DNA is TGTGCCAGTAGTATAGGACAGAGGGACTATGGCTACACCTTC.

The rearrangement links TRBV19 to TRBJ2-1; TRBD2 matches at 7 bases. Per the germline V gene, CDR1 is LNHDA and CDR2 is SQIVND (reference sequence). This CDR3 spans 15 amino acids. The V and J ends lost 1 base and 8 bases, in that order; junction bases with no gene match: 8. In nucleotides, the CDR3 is TGTGCCAGTAGTATAGGTGGGAGGGCCTTCGATGAGCAGTTCTTC. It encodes CASSIGGRAFDEQFF.

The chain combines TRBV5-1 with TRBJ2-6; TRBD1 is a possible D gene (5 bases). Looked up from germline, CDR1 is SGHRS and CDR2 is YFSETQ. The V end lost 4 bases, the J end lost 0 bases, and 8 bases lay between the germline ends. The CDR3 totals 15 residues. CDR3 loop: CASSKGYSGANVLTF. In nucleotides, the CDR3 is TGCGCCAGCAGCAAGGGGTACTCTGGGGCCAACGTCCTGACTTTC. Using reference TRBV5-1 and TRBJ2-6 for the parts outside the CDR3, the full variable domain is KAGVTQTPRYLIKTRGQQVTLSCSPISGHRSVSWYQQTPGQGLQFLFEYFSETQRNKGNFPGRFSGRQFSNSRSEMNVSTLELGDSALYLCASSKGYSGANVLTFGAGSRLTVL.

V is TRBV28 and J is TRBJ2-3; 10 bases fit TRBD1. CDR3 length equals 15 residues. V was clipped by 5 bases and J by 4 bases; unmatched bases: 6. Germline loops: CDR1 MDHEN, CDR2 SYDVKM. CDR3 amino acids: CASSDDRGRADTQYF. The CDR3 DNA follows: TGTGCCAGCAGTGACGACAGGGGGCGCGCAGATACGCAGTATTTT.

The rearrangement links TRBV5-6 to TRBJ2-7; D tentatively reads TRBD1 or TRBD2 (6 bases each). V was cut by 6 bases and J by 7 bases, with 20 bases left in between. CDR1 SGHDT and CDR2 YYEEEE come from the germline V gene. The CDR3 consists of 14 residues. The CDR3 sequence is CASTFFGGGIEQYF. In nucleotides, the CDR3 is TGTGCCAGCACCTTCTTCGGGGGCGGGATTGAGCAGTACTTC.

CDR3 region: CASRTGPKPNEKLFF. Written as DNA, the CDR3 is TGTGCCAGCAGAACCGGACCCAAGCCAAATGAAAAACTGTTTTTT. The chain recombines TRBV5-6 with TRBJ1-4, with D hard to call. Germline assignment: CDR1 SGHDT and CDR2 YYEEEE. Trimming pared 5 bases from V and 5 bases from J, leaving 16 bases between. This CDR3 comprises 15 residues.

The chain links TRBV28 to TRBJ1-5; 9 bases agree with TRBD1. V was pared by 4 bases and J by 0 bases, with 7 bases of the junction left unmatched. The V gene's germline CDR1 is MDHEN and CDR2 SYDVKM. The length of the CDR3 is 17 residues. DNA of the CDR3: TGTGCCAGCAGTTCCGGGACAGGGATTAATAGCAATCAGCCCCAGCATTTT. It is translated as CASSSGTGINSNQPQHF.

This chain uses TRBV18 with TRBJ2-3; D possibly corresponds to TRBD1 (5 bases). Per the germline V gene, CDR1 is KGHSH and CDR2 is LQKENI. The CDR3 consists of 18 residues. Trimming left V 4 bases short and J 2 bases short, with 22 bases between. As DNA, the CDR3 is TGTGCCAGCTCACAATACGTATCGTCAGGGATGTCCACAGATACGCAGTATTTT. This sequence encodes CASSQYVSSGMSTDTQYF.

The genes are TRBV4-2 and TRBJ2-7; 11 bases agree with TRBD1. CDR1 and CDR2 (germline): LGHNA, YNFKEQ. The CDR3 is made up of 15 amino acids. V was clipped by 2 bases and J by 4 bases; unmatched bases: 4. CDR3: CASSQTGTGGYEQYF. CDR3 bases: TGTGCCAGCAGCCAAACCGGGACAGGGGGGTACGAGCAGTACTTC.

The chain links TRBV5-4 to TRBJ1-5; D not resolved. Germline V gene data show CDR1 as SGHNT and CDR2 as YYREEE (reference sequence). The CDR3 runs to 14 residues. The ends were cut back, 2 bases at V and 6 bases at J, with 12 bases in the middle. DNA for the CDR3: TGTGCCAGCAGCTTAGGCCCGGAGGGTCAGCCCCAGCATTTT. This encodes CASSLGPEGQPQHF.

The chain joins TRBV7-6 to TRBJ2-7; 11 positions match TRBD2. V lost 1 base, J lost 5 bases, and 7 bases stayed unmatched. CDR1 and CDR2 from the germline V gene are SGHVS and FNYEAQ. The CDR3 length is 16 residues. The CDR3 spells CASSLGLAGKGNEQYF. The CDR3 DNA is TGTGCCAGCAGCTTAGGACTAGCGGGAAAGGGAAACGAGCAGTACTTC.

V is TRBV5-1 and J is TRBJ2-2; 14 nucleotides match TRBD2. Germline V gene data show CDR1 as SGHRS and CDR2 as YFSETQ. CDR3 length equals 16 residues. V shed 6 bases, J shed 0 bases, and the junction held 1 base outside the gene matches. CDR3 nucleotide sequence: TGCGCCAGCAAGGGACTAGCGGGAGCGAACACCGGGGAGCTGTTTTTT. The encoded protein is CASKGLAGANTGELFF.

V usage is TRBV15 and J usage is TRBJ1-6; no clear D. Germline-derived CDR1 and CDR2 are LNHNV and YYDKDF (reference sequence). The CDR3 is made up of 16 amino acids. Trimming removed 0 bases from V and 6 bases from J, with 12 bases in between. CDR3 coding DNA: TGTGCCACCAGCAGAGATGTGGGTACGAGTAATTCACCCCTCCACTTT. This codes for CATSRDVGTSNSPLHF.

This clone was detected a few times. For the CDR3, the DNA is TGTGCCAGCAGCTCCTGGATTCGTGGGAGGGTGGGATACGAGCAGTACTTC. Protein product: CASSSWIRGRVGYEQYF. J is TRBJ2-7 and V is TRBV5-6; TRBD2 agrees at 7 bases. The germline gives CDR1 SGHDT, CDR2 YYEEEE. With 3 bases clipped from V and 4 bases from J, the junction kept 16 bases outside the gene matches. CDR3 size: 17 residues.

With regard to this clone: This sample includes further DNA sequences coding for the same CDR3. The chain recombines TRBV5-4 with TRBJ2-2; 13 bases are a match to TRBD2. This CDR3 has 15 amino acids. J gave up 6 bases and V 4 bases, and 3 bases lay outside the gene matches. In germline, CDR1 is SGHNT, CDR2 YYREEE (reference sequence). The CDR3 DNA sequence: TGTGCCAGCAGCCGACTAGCGGGAGGAGCCGGGGAGCTGTTTTTT. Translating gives CASSRLAGGAGELFF.

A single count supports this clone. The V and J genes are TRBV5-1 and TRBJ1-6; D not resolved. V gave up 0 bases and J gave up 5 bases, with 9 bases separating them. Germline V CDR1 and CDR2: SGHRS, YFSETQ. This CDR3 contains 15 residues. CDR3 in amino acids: CASSLEGSNNSPLHF. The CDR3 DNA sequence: TGCGCCAGCAGCTTGGAAGGTTCGAATAATTCACCCCTCCACTTT.

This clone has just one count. The CDR3 DNA sequence: TGTGCCAGCAGCTCCCTGTGGACTAGCTTGGCAACAGATACGCAGTATTTT. Encoded protein: CASSSLWTSLATDTQYF. The V gene is TRBV7-9, the J gene TRBJ2-3; TRBD2 agrees at 8 bases. The CDR3 is made up of 17 amino acids. CDR1 SEHNR and CDR2 FQNEAQ come from the germline V gene (reference sequence). V dropped 4 bases and J dropped 3; count of bases not matched to a gene: 12.

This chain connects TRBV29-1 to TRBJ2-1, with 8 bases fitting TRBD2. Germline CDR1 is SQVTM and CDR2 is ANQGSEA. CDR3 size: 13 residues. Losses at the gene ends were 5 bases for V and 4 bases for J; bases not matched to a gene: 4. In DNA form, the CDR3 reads TGCAGCGTTCGGGGACTAGGTTACAATGAGCAGTTCTTC. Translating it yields CSVRGLGYNEQFF.

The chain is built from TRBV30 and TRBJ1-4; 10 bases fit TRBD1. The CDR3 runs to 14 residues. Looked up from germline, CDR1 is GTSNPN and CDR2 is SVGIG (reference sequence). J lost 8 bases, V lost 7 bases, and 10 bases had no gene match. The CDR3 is CALAISTGGEKLFF. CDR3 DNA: TGTGCCTTAGCTATATCGACAGGGGGCGAAAAACTGTTTTTT.

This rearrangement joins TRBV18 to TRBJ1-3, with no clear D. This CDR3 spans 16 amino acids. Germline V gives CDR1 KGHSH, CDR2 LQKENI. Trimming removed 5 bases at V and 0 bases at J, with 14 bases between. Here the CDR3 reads CASSASPGSSGNTIYF. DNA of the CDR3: TGTGCCAGCTCAGCTAGCCCGGGTAGCTCTGGAAACACCATATATTTT.

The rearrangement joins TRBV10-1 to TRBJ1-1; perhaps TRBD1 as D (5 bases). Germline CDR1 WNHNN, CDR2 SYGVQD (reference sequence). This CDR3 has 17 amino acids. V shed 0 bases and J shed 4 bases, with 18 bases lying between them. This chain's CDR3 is CASSESRQGRVGTEAFF. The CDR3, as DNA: TGCGCCAGCAGTGAGTCGAGGCAGGGACGGGTTGGCACTGAAGCTTTCTTT.

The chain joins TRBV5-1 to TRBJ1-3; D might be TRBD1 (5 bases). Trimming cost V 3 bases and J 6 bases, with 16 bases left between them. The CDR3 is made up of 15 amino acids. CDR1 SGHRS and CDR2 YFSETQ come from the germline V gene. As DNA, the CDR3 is TGCGCCAGCAGCTCTTTGCAGGGCGGGGAAAACACCATATATTTT. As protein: CASSSLQGGENTIYF.

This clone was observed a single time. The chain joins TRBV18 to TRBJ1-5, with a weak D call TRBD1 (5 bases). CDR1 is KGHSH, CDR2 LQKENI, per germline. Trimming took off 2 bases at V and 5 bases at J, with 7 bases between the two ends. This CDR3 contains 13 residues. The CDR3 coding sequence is TGTGCCAGCTCACCAGTCAGGGATCAGCCCCAGCATTTT. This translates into CASSPVRDQPQHF.

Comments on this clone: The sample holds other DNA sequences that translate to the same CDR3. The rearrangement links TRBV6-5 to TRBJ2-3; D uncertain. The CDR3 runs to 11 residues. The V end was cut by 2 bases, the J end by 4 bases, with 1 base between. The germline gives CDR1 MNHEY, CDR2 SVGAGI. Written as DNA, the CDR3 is TGTGCCAGCAGTTACGCAGATACGCAGTATTTT. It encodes CASSYADTQYF.

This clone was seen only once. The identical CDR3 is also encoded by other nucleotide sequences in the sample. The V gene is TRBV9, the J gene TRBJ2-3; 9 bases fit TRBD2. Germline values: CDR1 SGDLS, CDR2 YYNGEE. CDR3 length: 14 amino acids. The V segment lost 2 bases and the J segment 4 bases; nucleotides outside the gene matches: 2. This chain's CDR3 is CASSVRTSADTQYF. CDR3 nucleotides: TGTGCCAGCAGCGTCAGGACTAGCGCAGATACGCAGTATTTT.